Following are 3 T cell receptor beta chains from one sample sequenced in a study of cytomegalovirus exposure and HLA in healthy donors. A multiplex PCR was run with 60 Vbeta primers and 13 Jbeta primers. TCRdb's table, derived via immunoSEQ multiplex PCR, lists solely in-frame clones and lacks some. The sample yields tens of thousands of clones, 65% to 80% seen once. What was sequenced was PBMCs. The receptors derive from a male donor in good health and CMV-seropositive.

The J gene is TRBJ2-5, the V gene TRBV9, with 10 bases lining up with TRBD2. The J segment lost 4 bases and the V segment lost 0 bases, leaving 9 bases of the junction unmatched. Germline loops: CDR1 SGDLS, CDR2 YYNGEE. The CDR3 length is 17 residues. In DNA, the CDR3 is TGTGCCAGCAGCGTAGGAGTAGCGGGGGGCGGGGGAGAGACCCAGTACTTC. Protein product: CASSVGVAGGGGETQYF.

CDR3 loop: CASSPPTGGQENIQYF. The CDR3 bases are TGTGCCAGCTCACCACCGACGGGGGGGCAGGAAAACATTCAGTACTTC. The gene calls are TRBV18 and TRBJ2-4; 8 positions match TRBD2. Germline V gives CDR1 KGHSH, CDR2 LQKENI. V trimming: 0 bases; J trimming: 5 bases; junction bases outside the gene matches: 6. The CDR3 is made up of 16 amino acids.

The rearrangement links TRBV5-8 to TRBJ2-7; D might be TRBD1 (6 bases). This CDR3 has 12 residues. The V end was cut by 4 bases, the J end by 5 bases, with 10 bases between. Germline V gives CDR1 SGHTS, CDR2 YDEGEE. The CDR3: CASSPDRNEQYF. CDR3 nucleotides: TGTGCCAGCAGCCCGGACAGAAACGAGCAGTACTTC.